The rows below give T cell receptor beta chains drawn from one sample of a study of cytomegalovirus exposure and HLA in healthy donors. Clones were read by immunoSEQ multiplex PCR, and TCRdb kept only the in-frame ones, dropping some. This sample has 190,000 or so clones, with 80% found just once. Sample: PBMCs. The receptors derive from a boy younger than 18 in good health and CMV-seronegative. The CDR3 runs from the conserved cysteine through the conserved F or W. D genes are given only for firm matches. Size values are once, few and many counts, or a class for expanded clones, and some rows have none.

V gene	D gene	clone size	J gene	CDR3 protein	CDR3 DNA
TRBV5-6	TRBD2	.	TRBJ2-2	CASSRTSGRAGGTGELFF	TGTGCCAGCAGCCGGACTAGCGGGAGGGCGGGAGGCACCGGGGAGCTGTTTTTT
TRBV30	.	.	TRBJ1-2	CAWSIASGSSGYTF	TGTGCCTGGAGTATAGCCTCCGGCTCAAGCGGCTACACCTTC
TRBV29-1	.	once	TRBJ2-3	CSVRRSGTSTDTQYF	TGCAGCGTTCGCCGATCAGGGACTAGCACAGATACGCAGTATTTT
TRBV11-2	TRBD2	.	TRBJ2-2	CASSFRGGATTPGELFF	TGTGCCAGCAGCTTCCGCGGGGGGGCGACCACGCCCGGGGAGCTGTTTTTT
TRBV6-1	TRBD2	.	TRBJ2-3	CASSLGLAGTDTQYF	TGTGCCAGCAGCTTGGGACTAGCGGGCACAGATACGCAGTATTTT
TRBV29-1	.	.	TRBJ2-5	CSGRGLQETQYF	TGCAGCGGCCGCGGGCTCCAAGAGACCCAGTACTTC
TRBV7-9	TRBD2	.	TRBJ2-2	CAGEGPGRDANTGELFF	TGTGCTGGGGAGGGACCCGGCCGCGACGCGAACACCGGGGAGCTGTTTTTT
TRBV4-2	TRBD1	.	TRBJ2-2	CASSSPGTGSTGELFF	TGTGCCAGCAGCAGCCCCGGGACAGGGAGCACCGGGGAGCTGTTTTTT
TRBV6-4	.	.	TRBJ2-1	CASSDSGEHEQFF	TGTGCCAGCAGTGACTCTGGAGAGCACGAGCAGTTCTTC
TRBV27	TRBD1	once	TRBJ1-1	CASSSSQGARSTEAFF	TGTGCCAGCAGTTCCTCTCAGGGGGCGCGAAGCACTGAAGCTTTCTTT
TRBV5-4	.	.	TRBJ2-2	CASSIGGTQNTGELFF	TGTGCCAGCAGCATAGGCGGGACGCAGAACACCGGGGAGCTGTTTTTT
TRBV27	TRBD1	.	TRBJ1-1	CASSIAYRGGNTEAFF	TGTGCCAGCAGTATTGCATACAGGGGAGGGAACACTGAAGCTTTCTTT
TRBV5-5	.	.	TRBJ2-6	CASSRSGANVLTF	TGTGCCAGCTCCCGCTCTGGGGCCAACGTCCTGACTTTC
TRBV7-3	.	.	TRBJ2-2	CASSRRAGSGELFF	TGTGCCAGCTCTAGGCGGGCGGGGAGCGGGGAGCTGTTTTTT
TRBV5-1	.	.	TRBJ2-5	CASSFNSGQETQYF	TGCGCCAGCAGCTTCAATAGCGGACAAGAGACCCAGTACTTC
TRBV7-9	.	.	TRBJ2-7	CALTGSSSYEQYF	TGTGCCCTCACGGGATCTAGCTCCTACGAGCAGTACTTC
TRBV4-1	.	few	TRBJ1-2	CASSLGPGDYGYTF	TGCGCCAGCAGCCTGGGGCCAGGGGACTATGGCTACACCTTC
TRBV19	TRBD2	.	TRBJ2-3	CASSTTRDASGRRGTDTQYF	TGTGCCAGTAGTACCACCCGGGATGCTAGCGGGAGGAGGGGGACAGATACGCAGTATTTT
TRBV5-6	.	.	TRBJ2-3	CASSKFGTDTQYF	TGTGCCAGCAGCAAATTCGGGACAGATACGCAGTATTTT
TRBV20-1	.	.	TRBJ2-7	CSASRTDEQYF	TGCAGTGCTAGCCGGACTGACGAGCAGTACTTC
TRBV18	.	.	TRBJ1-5	CASSPGADQPQHF	TGTGCCAGCTCACCAGGGGCGGATCAGCCCCAGCATTTT
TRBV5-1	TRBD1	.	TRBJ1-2	CASSGGQTSYGYTF	TGCGCCAGCAGCGGGGGACAGACCTCCTATGGCTACACCTTC
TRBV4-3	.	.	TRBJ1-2	CASSQVNLPGNYGYTF	TGCGCCAGCAGCCAAGTAAACTTGCCGGGGAATTATGGCTACACCTTC
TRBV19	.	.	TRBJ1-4	CASSTGQTATNEKLFF	TGTGCCAGTAGTACCGGACAGACTGCAACTAATGAAAAACTGTTTTTT
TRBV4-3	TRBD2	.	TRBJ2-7	CASSQGVAGARLAGAASYEQYF	TGCGCCAGCAGCCAGGGGGTCGCAGGGGCAAGGCTAGCGGGAGCCGCCTCCTACGAGCAGTACTTC
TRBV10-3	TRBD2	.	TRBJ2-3	CAISESVAGGYTDTQYF	TGTGCCATCAGTGAGTCAGTCGCGGGGGGATACACAGATACGCAGTATTTT
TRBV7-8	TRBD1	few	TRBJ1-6	CASSLVPGQGTSPLHF	TGTGCCAGCAGCTTAGTTCCGGGACAGGGGACTTCACCCCTCCACTTT